The T cell receptor beta chain described here comes from a study of cytomegalovirus exposure and HLA in healthy donors. Study-level background: Earlier sequencing of about 179 million T cells yielded roughly 120 million unique TCR beta sequences. Study-wide findings and caveats: Presence/absence analyses assumed roughly uniform sequencing depth across donors, which may not hold. There were a few CMV-associated chains whose specificity for CMV antigens was confirmed in vitro.

This CDR3 has 14 amino acids. V gave up 5 bases and J gave up 5 bases; unmatched junction bases: 4. The germline V gene encodes CDR1 SGHVS and CDR2 FNYEAQ. About this clone itself: Antigen specificity is unknown.

Primers included in the PCR were 60 Vbeta and 13 Jbeta primers. Method: immunoSEQ multiplex PCR; TCRdb's copy keeps in-frame clones and lacks some. Among approximately 100,000 clones, roughly four fifths were seen once, and the ten largest hold 6.1%. The sequencing sample was made of PBMCs. The origin of this receptor is a woman aged 50 to 60 in good health and CMV-seropositive. V usage is TRBV7-6 and J usage is TRBJ2-5; 11 bases align to TRBD2. In DNA, the CDR3 is TGTGCCAGCAGCCCTAGGACTAGCGGGGAGACCCAGTACTTC. As protein: CASSPRTSGETQYF.